This TCR beta chain was sequenced during a study of T cells after yellow fever vaccination. The J segment lost 1 base and the V segment lost 5 bases, leaving 7 bases of the junction unmatched. Germline CDR1 reads MNHEY; CDR2 reads SVGAGI. The CDR3 consists of 15 residues. TCRdb analysed the 5' RACE reads with MiXCR anew, one entry per CDR3 protein. The sample shows 300,000 to 350,000 distinct CDR3 sequences, under 5% of them seen only once. The receptor was derived from a man younger than 35 who received the YFV17D yellow fever vaccine. Source: PBMCs, taken 5 days after the yellow fever booster vaccination. V usage is TRBV6-5 and J usage is TRBJ1-1, with TRBD1 matching over 7 bases. The CDR3 reads CASSPSGQWNTEAFF. The CDR3 region has the DNA TGTGCCAGCAGTCCCTCGGGACAGTGGAACACTGAAGCTTTCTTT.